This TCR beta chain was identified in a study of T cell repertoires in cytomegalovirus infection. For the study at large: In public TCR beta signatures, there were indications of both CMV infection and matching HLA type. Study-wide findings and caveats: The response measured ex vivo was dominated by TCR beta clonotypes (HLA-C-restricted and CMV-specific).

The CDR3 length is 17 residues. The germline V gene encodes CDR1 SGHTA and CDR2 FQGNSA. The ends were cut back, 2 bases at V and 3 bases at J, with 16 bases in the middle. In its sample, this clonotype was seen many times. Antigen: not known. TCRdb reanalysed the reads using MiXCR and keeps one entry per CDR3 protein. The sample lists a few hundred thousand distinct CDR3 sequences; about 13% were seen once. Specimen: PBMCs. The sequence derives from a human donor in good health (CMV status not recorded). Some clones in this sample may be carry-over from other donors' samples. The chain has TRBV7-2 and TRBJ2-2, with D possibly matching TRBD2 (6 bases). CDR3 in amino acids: CASSLPLLSGDTGELFF. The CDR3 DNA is TGTGCCAGCAGCTTACCGTTACTTAGCGGTGACACCGGGGAGCTGTTTTTT.